This T cell receptor (beta chain) came from a study of blood T cells in healthy people across ages. This clonotype was observed a handful of times. The authors ran a second PCR of 7 to 11 cycles using a sample-barcoded 5' primer and a J-beta primer mix. CDR3-containing paired-end reads numbered at least 2.5 million in each sample. TCRdb processed the 5' RACE reads anew with MiXCR; each CDR3 protein has one entry. The sample yields 800,000 to 950,000 distinct CDR3 sequences, roughly 40% seen once. Between the trimmed V and J ends, which lost 0 bases and 5 bases, there was a span of 10 bases. The germline V gene encodes CDR1 LNHNV and CDR2 YYDKDF (reference sequence). CDR3 length: 14 residues. A minimum of 7 million PBMCs was isolated per sample.

Sample: blood. The chain recombines TRBV15 with TRBJ1-1; no reliable D call. This receptor was obtained from a man younger than 35 in good health. The CDR3 nucleotides read TGTGCCACCAGCAGAGATCGGGCTGGGACTGAAGCTTTCTTT. It is translated as CATSRDRAGTEAFF. The full variable domain, with the rest looked up from reference TRBV15 and TRBJ1-1, is DAMVIQNPRYQVTQFGKPVTLSCSQTLNHNVMYWYQQKSSQAPKLLFHYYDKDFNNEADTPDNFQSRRPNTSFCFLDIRSPGLGDTAMYLCATSRDRAGTEAFFGQGTRLTVV.